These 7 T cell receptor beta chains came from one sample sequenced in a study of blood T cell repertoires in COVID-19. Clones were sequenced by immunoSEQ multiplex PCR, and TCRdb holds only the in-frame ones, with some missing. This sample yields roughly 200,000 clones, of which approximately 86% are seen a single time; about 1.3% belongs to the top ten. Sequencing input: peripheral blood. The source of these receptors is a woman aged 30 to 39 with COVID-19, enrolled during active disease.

The CDR3, as DNA: TGTGCCAGCAGTCCCCCCGGGAACATTCAGTACTTC. This encodes CASSPPGNIQYF. V usage is TRBV27 and J usage is TRBJ2-4; the D is unclear. Trimming removed 5 bases from V and 7 bases from J, with 9 bases in between. The CDR3 has 12 amino acids. Looked up from germline, CDR1 is MNHEY and CDR2 is SMNVEV (reference sequence).

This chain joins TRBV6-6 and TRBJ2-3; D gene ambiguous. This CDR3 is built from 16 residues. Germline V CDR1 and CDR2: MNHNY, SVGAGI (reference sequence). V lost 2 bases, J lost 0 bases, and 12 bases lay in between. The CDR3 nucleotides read TGTGCCAGCAGTTACCCTCATGTCGGGAGCACAGATACGCAGTATTTT. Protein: CASSYPHVGSTDTQYF.

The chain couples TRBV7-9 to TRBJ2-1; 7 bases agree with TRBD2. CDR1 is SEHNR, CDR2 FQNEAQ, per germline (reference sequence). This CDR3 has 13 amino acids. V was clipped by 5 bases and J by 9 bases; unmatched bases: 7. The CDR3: CASSRLVAGEQFF. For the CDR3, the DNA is TGTGCCAGCAGCCGACTTGTAGCGGGTGAGCAGTTCTTC.

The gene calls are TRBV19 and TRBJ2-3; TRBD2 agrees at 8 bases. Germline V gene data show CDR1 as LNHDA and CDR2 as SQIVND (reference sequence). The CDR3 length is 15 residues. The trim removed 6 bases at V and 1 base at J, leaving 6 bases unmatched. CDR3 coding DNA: TGTGCCAGTAGCACCACTAGCGGAGGCACAGATACGCAGTATTTT. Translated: CASSTTSGGTDTQYF.

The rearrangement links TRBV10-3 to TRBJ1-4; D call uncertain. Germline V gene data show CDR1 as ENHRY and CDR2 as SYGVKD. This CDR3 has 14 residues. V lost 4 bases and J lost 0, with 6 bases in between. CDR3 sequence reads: CAISVAATNEKLFF. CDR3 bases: TGTGCCATCAGTGTAGCGGCAACTAATGAAAAACTGTTTTTT.

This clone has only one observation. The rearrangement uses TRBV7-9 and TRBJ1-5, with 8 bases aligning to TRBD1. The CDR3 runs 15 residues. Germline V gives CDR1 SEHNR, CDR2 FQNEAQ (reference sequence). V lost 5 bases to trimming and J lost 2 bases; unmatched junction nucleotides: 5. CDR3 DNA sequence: TGTGCCAGCAGCCCGACAGGGGATCGCAATCAGCCCCAGCATTTT. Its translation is CASSPTGDRNQPQHF.

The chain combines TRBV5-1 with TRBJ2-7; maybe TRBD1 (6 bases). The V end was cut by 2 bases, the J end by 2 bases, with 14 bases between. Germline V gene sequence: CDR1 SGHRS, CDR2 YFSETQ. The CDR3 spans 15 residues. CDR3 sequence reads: CASSFTGNRPYEQYF. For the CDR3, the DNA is TGCGCCAGCAGCTTTACAGGGAATCGTCCCTACGAGCAGTACTTC.